This record looks at one T cell receptor beta chain sequence and its context. This sample is part of a study of blood T cell repertoires in COVID-19. The CDR3 length is 16 residues. V was pared by 0 bases and J by 3 bases, with 5 bases of the junction left unmatched. Germline V gene data show CDR1 as MNHEY and CDR2 as SVGAGI. The table came from immunoSEQ multiplex PCR; TCRdb's copy has only in-frame clones and leaves some out. The repertoire holds over 300,000 clones, with about 85% as singletons. The chain has TRBV6-5 and TRBJ1-3, with TRBD1 identical over 7 bases. The clonotype was recovered from a woman younger than 45 who had recovered from COVID-19. Input material: PBMCs or T cells enriched from blood (not recorded which). Here the CDR3 reads CASSYSPGGGGNTIYF. DNA for the CDR3: TGTGCCAGCAGTTACTCGCCAGGGGGAGGTGGAAACACCATATATTTT.